The 29 T cell receptor beta chains listed next were all sequenced from one sample in a study of blood T cells in healthy people across ages (dated by TCRdb to the mid-2010s). The library was obtained by 5' RACE. Sequencing was carried out with an Illumina HiSeq 2500. The second PCR ran for about 7 to 11 cycles and used a J-beta primer mix along with a sample-barcoded 5' primer. Using fastp at Q25 and MiXCR, TCRdb reprocessed the public reads and kept productive beta chains. Every entry covers one CDR3 protein and lists the most common genes and DNA from its rows. The sample profile shows around 970,000 distinct CDR3 sequences; about 51% of them were found once. 20% to 25% of the sample belongs to the ten largest clones. Sequencing used blood. These receptors were collected from a woman aged 55-70 years in good health.

This clonotype was found a few times. The CDR3 nucleotides are TGTGCCAGCAGCCAACATCTAGCGGACTTCACGCAGTATTTT. Translated, it gives CASSQHLADFTQYF. The chain is built from TRBV14 and TRBJ2-3; 7 nucleotides match TRBD2. CDR1 is SGHDN and CDR2 is FVKESK in the germline V gene. Trimming at V came to 2 bases and at J to 9 bases, leaving 8 bases not matched to a gene. The CDR3 contains 14 residues.

This rearrangement joins TRBV6-2 or TRBV6-3 to TRBJ2-1; D might be TRBD1 (6 bases). Trimming removed 6 bases at V and 5 bases at J, with 14 bases between. This CDR3 is built from 14 residues. Germline V gives CDR1 MNHEY, CDR2 SVGEGT. This chain's CDR3 is CASRGQRLNNEQFF. The CDR3 nucleotides are TGTGCCAGCAGAGGACAGAGATTAAACAATGAGCAGTTCTTC.

In its sample, this clonotype was seen a few times. CDR3 nucleotide sequence: TGTGCCAGCAGCCAAGAGGAGGCCTATGGCTACACCTTC. It encodes CASSQEEAYGYTF. The chain carries TRBV3-1 and TRBJ1-2; no firm D call. With 0 bases removed from V and 4 bases from J, the gap between germline ends came to 6 bases. Germline V gene data show CDR1 as LGHDT and CDR2 as YNNKEL (reference sequence). The CDR3 has 13 amino acids.

The gene calls are TRBV4-1 and TRBJ1-1, with D uncertain. CDR3 length: 15 residues. Trimming left V 0 bases short and J 8 bases short, with 16 bases between. Germline V gives CDR1 MGHRA, CDR2 YSYEKL. DNA of the CDR3: TGCGCCAGCAGCCAAGATTTCGGATACACCCGGGAAGCTTTCTTT. The encoded protein is CASSQDFGYTREAFF.

The chain uses TRBV27 and TRBJ2-1; possibly TRBD2 for D (6 bases). Germline V gene sequence: CDR1 MNHEY, CDR2 SMNVEV (reference sequence). Trimming removed 0 bases from V and 7 bases from J, with 10 bases in between. CDR3 length: 14 amino acids. CDR3 nucleotide sequence: TGTGCCAGCAGTTTATCCCCCGGGGGTAATGAGCAGTTCTTC. Amino acids: CASSLSPGGNEQFF.

In this sample, this clonotype turned up a few times. The rearrangement joins TRBV6-5 to TRBJ2-7; 7 bases match TRBD1. Germline V gene lookup returns CDR1 MNHEY and CDR2 SVGAGI. The CDR3 totals 15 residues. The trim removed 4 bases at V and 3 bases at J, leaving 9 bases unmatched. The CDR3 nucleotides are TGTGCCAGCAGTTCCCTCCCGAGACAGGGCTACGAGCAGTACTTC. Amino acids: CASSSLPRQGYEQYF.

The count of this clonotype is one. J is TRBJ2-5 and V is TRBV7-6, with a possible D match to TRBD2 (6 bases). Germline lookup yields CDR1 SGHVS and CDR2 FNYEAQ. CDR3 size: 13 residues. V dropped 7 bases and J dropped 11 bases, with 20 bases sitting between them. The CDR3 region has the DNA TGTGCCAGCACCATAACCCCAACGGGAGAGCAGTACTTC. Amino acid sequence: CASTITPTGEQYF.

The chain uses TRBV20-1 and TRBJ2-1; D possibly corresponds to TRBD2 (6 bases). Per germline, CDR1 DFQATT and CDR2 SNEGSKA (reference sequence). The V gene lost 6 bases and the J gene lost 0 bases, with 15 bases spanning the gap. The CDR3 has 15 residues. The CDR3 sequence is CSAAGGWDSYNEQFF. CDR3 nucleotides: TGCAGTGCAGCTGGGGGGTGGGACTCCTACAATGAGCAGTTCTTC.

The rearrangement links TRBV29-1 to TRBJ2-2; 10 nucleotides line up with TRBD2. The germline CDR1 and CDR2 sequences are SQVTM and ANQGSEA. The CDR3 extends over 14 amino acids. J gave up 6 bases and V 4 bases, and 5 bases lay outside the gene matches. Written as DNA, the CDR3 is TGCAGCGTTGGTAGCGGGAGGTTTTCCGGGGAGCTGTTTTTT. Translation gives CSVGSGRFSGELFF.

V gene TRBV2 combines with J gene TRBJ2-5; D is perhaps TRBD2 (5 bases). The J call is doubtful: the DNA matches TRBJ2-7 better. CDR1 is SNHLY and CDR2 is FYNNEI in the germline V gene. The CDR3 is 14 residues long. The DNA for the CDR3 is TGTGCCAGCAGTGGGGCGCCTAGCACATACGAGCAGTACTTC. Its protein is CASSGAPSTYEQYF.

The chain has TRBV9 and TRBJ2-2; no clear D. Trimming stripped 5 bases from V and 5 bases from J, with 10 bases between. The germline gives CDR1 SGDLS, CDR2 YYNGEE. The CDR3 length is 13 residues. CDR3 in DNA: TGTGCCAGCAGTGCAGGTTGGACCGGGGAGCTGTTTTTT. Translated, it gives CASSAGWTGELFF. Looking up the rest from reference TRBV9 and TRBJ2-2 gives the full variable domain: DSGVTQTPKHLITATGQRVTLRCSPRSGDLSVYWYQQSLDQGLQFLIQYYNGEERAKGNILERFSAQQFPDLHSELNLSSLELGDSALYFCASSAGWTGELFFGEGSRLTVL.

The chain links TRBV28 to TRBJ2-1; D gene uncertain. The germline V gene encodes CDR1 MDHEN and CDR2 SYDVKM. Trimming cost V 2 bases and J 6 bases, with 8 bases left between them. This CDR3 is built from 13 residues. CDR3 protein: CASSLPVSNEQFF. CDR3 coding DNA: TGTGCCAGCAGTTTACCAGTATCCAATGAGCAGTTCTTC. Together with reference TRBV28 and TRBJ2-1, the CDR3 gives the full variable domain: DVKVTQSSRYLVKRTGEKVFLECVQDMDHENMFWYRQDPGLGLRLIYFSYDVKMKEKGDIPEGYSVSREKKERFSLILESASTNQTSMYLCASSLPVSNEQFFGPGTRLTVL.

V usage is TRBV20-1 and J usage is TRBJ2-7; 8 nucleotides line up with TRBD2. The J call may be incorrect, as the DNA end agrees better with TRBJ2-5. The CDR3 covers 15 residues. CDR1 is DFQATT, CDR2 SNEGSKA, per germline (reference sequence). CDR3 DNA: TGCAGTGCTAGAGCGGGGGGGAATGCTTTAGAGACCCAGTACTTC. This gives the protein CSARAGGNALETQYF.

The sample holds a few counts of this clonotype. The chain has TRBV29-1 and TRBJ2-5; D not resolved. V lost 6 bases and J 11 bases, leaving 16 bases between the germline ends. There are 11 residues in the CDR3. The V gene's germline CDR1 is SQVTM and CDR2 ANQGSEA. Here the CDR3 reads CSVPGTLGQYF. The CDR3 nucleotides read TGCAGCGTCCCCGGCACTTTGGGGCAGTACTTC.

CDR3 bases: TGTGCCAGCAGTTTATCATCAGCGTCCCTGTCTCTCTACGAGCAGTACTTC. This translates into CASSLSSASLSLYEQYF. This chain links TRBV28 with TRBJ2-4, with D unclear. Gene TRBJ2-7 matches the end of the DNA better, so the J call may be wrong. CDR3 length equals 17 residues. Germline V gene sequence: CDR1 MDHEN, CDR2 SYDVKM.

This sequence joins TRBV27 and TRBJ1-1; D uncertain. Germline V gene data show CDR1 as MNHEY and CDR2 as SMNVEV (reference sequence). This CDR3 has 14 amino acids. Trimming cost V 5 bases and J 1 base, with 11 bases left between them. CDR3 DNA sequence: TGTGCCAGCAGTACCGACACGGGGAACACTGAAGCTTTCTTT. This translates into CASSTDTGNTEAFF.

This chain connects TRBV6-5 to TRBJ1-4; TRBD1 matches at 11 bases. Looked up from germline, CDR1 is MNHEY and CDR2 is SVGAGI. The trim removed 2 bases at V and 7 bases at J, leaving 3 bases unmatched. The CDR3 is 15 residues long. DNA for the CDR3: TGTGCCAGCAGTTACGACGGGACAGGGGGTGAAAAACTGTTTTTT. Its protein product is CASSYDGTGGEKLFF.

This clonotype has more than one count but fewer than ten. The V call is TRBV12-3 or TRBV12-4, the J call TRBJ2-6, with D uncertain. The CDR3 is made up of 11 amino acids. Trimming shortened V by 6 bases and J by 8 bases, and 5 bases separated the two germline ends. CDR3 protein: CASSGSNVLTF. The CDR3 bases are TGTGCCAGCAGCGGCTCCAACGTCCTGACTTTC.

This chain connects TRBV2 to TRBJ2-3, with no clear D. The CDR3 contains 12 residues. Germline CDR1 and CDR2: SNHLY and FYNNEI. The V end was cut by 6 bases, the J end by 5 bases, with 9 bases between. CDR3 loop: CASRVNVDTQYF. CDR3 DNA: TGTGCCAGCAGAGTGAATGTAGATACGCAGTATTTT.

In its sample, this clonotype was seen a few times. The rearrangement joins TRBV29-1 to TRBJ1-5, with 7 bases aligning to TRBD1. The CDR3 covers 14 residues. Germline V gene sequence: CDR1 SQVTM, CDR2 ANQGSEA. V dropped 4 bases and J dropped 0; count of bases not matched to a gene: 3. DNA of the CDR3: TGCAGCGTTGGACAGGGAGGTAGCAATCAGCCCCAGCATTTT. Amino acids: CSVGQGGSNQPQHF.

The chain recombines TRBV6-1 with TRBJ2-4; tentative D call: TRBD2 (6 bases). The J call could be wrong; TRBJ2-7 is a better fit for the DNA end. Per germline, CDR1 MNHNS and CDR2 SASEGT. The CDR3 length is 17 residues. The CDR3 DNA follows: TGTGCCAGCAGCCCCGCGTGGGGGGACGTAGAGGCTTACGAGCAGTACTTC. Translated: CASSPAWGDVEAYEQYF.

This clonotype was seen only a few times. The chain links TRBV4-1 to TRBJ2-5; TRBD2 is a possible D gene (6 bases). The ends were cut back, 5 bases at V and 5 bases at J, with 15 bases in the middle. The CDR3 runs 14 residues. CDR1 is MGHRA and CDR2 is YSYEKL in the germline V gene. CDR3 DNA: TGCGCCAGCAGCGTATGGGAGGAGCGGGAGACCCAGTACTTC. It is translated as CASSVWEERETQYF.

The chain uses TRBV12-3 or TRBV12-4 and TRBJ2-1; 7 positions agree with TRBD2. This CDR3 comprises 15 residues. Losses at the gene ends were 5 bases for V and 4 bases for J; bases not matched to a gene: 8. The CDR3 sequence is CASSPREVGYNEQFF. CDR3 coding DNA: TGTGCCAGCAGTCCCCGGGAGGTGGGGTACAATGAGCAGTTCTTC.

There are many counts of this clonotype. J is TRBJ2-6 and V is TRBV14; no firm D call. The CDR3 spans 15 residues. In germline, CDR1 is SGHDN, CDR2 FVKESK. V lost 4 bases and J 1 base, leaving 8 bases between the germline ends. The CDR3 is CASSPIGSGANVLTF. CDR3 coding DNA: TGTGCCAGCAGCCCCATAGGATCTGGGGCCAACGTCCTGACTTTC.

This clonotype has only a few counts. The rearrangement links TRBV29-1 to TRBJ1-2, with a possible D match to TRBD1 (5 bases). The CDR3 totals 11 residues. V dropped 7 bases and J dropped 5 bases, with 11 bases sitting between them. Germline CDR1 is SQVTM and CDR2 is ANQGSEA. The CDR3 DNA is TGCAGCGGGACCGACAGTTATGGCTACACCTTC. As protein: CSGTDSYGYTF.

This clonotype was detected only a few times. The V call is TRBV4-2, the J call TRBJ2-7; 10 nucleotides match TRBD2. Germline CDR1 is LGHNA and CDR2 is YNFKEQ. This CDR3 is 19 amino acids long. V gave up 0 bases and J gave up 0 bases; unmatched junction bases: 11. This chain's CDR3 is CASSQEGPGLASSSYEQYF. For the CDR3, the DNA is TGTGCCAGCAGCCAAGAGGGACCGGGACTAGCGTCTAGCTCCTACGAGCAGTACTTC.

The chain recombines TRBV20-1 with TRBJ2-5; D is unclear. V was cut by 4 bases and J by 4 bases, with 1 base left in between. This CDR3 comprises 9 residues. The V gene's germline CDR1 is DFQATT and CDR2 SNEGSKA (reference sequence). In DNA, the CDR3 is TGCAGTGCTACAGAGACCCAGTACTTC. Its protein product is CSATETQYF.

This chain joins TRBV5-1 and TRBJ1-5, with unresolved D. The CDR3 contains 14 residues. Germline V gives CDR1 SGHRS, CDR2 YFSETQ. Between the trimmed V and J ends, which lost 2 bases and 4 bases, there was a span of 10 bases. The CDR3 here is CASSLESPNQPQHF. As DNA, the CDR3 is TGCGCCAGCAGCTTAGAGTCGCCAAATCAGCCCCAGCATTTT. The full variable domain, with the rest looked up from reference TRBV5-1 and TRBJ1-5, is KAGVTQTPRYLIKTRGQQVTLSCSPISGHRSVSWYQQTPGQGLQFLFEYFSETQRNKGNFPGRFSGRQFSNSRSEMNVSTLELGDSALYLCASSLESPNQPQHFGDGTRLSIL.

Only a few counts were recorded for this clonotype. J is TRBJ2-5 and V is TRBV20-1, with a possible D match to TRBD2 (5 bases). The V end lost 0 bases, the J end lost 5 bases, and 16 bases lay between the germline ends. Germline assignment: CDR1 DFQATT and CDR2 SNEGSKA (reference sequence). This CDR3 region has 15 residues. The CDR3 sequence is CSAREGSGVGETQYF. For the CDR3, the DNA is TGCAGTGCTAGAGAGGGGAGCGGTGTTGGGGAGACCCAGTACTTC.